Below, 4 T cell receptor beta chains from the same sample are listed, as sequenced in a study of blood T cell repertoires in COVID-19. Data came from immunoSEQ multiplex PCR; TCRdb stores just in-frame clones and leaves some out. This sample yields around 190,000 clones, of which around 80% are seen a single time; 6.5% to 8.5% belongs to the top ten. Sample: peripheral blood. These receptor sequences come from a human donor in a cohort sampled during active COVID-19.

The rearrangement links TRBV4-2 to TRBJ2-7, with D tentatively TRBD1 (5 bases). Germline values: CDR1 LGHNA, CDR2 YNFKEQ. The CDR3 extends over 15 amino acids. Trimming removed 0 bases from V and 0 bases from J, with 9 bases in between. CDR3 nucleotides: TGTGCCAGCAGCCAAGATAGGGGCAACTCCTACGAGCAGTACTTC. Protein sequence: CASSQDRGNSYEQYF.

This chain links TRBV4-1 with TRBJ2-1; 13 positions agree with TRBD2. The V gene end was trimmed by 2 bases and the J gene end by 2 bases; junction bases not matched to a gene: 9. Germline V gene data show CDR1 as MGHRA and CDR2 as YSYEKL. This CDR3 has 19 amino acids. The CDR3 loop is CASSQLETSGGPAYNEQFF. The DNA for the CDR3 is TGCGCCAGCAGCCAACTGGAGACTAGCGGGGGGCCAGCCTACAATGAGCAGTTCTTC.

CDR3 loop: CASSQGVLGTGGSYNSPLHF. The CDR3 DNA reads as TGTGCCAGCAGCCAAGGCGTTCTCGGGACAGGGGGCTCCTATAATTCACCCCTCCACTTT. The chain carries TRBV3-1 (or the pseudogene TRBV3-2) and TRBJ1-6, with TRBD1 identical over 11 bases. Germline trimming cut 1 base from V and 0 bases from J; bases unmatched to any gene: 8. Germline V CDR1 and CDR2: LGHDT, YNNKEL (reference sequence). The CDR3 length is 20 residues.

CDR3 protein: CASSETRGNQPQHF. CDR3 in DNA: TGTGCCAGCAGTGAGACCAGGGGGAATCAGCCCCAGCATTTT. The genes are TRBV2 and TRBJ1-5; 7 positions match TRBD1. The CDR3 is made up of 14 amino acids. Germline CDR1 and CDR2: SNHLY and FYNNEI. Trimming at V came to 3 bases and at J to 4 bases, leaving 3 bases not matched to a gene.